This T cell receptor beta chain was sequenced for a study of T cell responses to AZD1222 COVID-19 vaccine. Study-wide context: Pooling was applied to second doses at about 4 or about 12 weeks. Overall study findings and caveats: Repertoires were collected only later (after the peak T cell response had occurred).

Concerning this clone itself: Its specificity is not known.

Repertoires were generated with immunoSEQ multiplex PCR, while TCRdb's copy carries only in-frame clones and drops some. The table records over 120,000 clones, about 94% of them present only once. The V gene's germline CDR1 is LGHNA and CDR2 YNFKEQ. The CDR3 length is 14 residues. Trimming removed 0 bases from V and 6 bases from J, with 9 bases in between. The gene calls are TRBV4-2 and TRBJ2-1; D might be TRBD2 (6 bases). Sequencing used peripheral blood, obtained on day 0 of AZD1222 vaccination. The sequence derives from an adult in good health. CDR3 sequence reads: CASSQEAGINEQFF. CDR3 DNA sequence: TGTGCCAGCAGCCAAGAAGCGGGTATCAATGAGCAGTTCTTC.